What follows describes a single T cell receptor (beta chain). Its antigen has not been determined. Within one base of it there is no much larger clone, and no base qualities were kept. The sample belongs to a study of T cells in Graves' hyperthyroidism and ophthalmopathy (dated by TCRdb to about 2019). About the full investigation: To identify distinguishing TCR V-J signatures, a discovery cohort of about 100 patients was used, comprising 43 with Graves' ophthalmopathy and some 60 with stable Graves' hyperthyroidism. Whether ophthalmopathy could be predicted prospectively was tested in an independent validation cohort made up of fewer than 20 hyperthyroidism patients plus 17 patients who later progressed to ophthalmopathy. The roughly 94 discovery patients were randomly divided into training and test sets at a 7:3 ratio. In addition, the study compared T-cell repertoires in thyroid tissue and in blood from five to seven Graves' hyperthyroidism patients. After sampling, hyperthyroidism patients received methimazole starting at 30 mg daily, and ophthalmopathy patients received high-dose intravenous methylprednisolone. The paper describes TCR Vbeta CDR3 sequencing of about 140 peripheral blood samples, made up of roughly 40 ophthalmopathy patients, approximately 76 hyperthyroidism patients and roughly 17 progressor patients. Overall study outcomes, separate from this receptor: Most expanded thyroid clonotypes (frequency above 0.001) were also detected in blood, suggesting blood repertoires may reflect thyroid immune responses. Ophthalmopathy was separated from stable hyperthyroidism by a 13 V-J signature model, with approximately 89% sensitivity and 81% to 82% specificity obtained in cross-validation and 80%/75% obtained in testing. In validation, the model predicted progression to ophthalmopathy with 60% to 71% sensitivity and about 73% specificity, a median of 6.5 months before onset. No statistical method was used to fix the sample size in advance, and group allocation was not hidden from the investigators.

TCR beta CDR3 regions were amplified from RNA transcripts. The first round of RT-PCR for the TCR CDR3 was performed with the HTBI primer set and the Qiagen OneStep RT-PCR kit. Libraries were constructed in a second round of multiplex PCR, after which size selection and purification were performed. Sequencing of the libraries was done on an Illumina HiSeq2000 using paired-end 100 bp reads. As for the authors' bioinformatics: Raw data were processed with SOAPnuke, discarding reads with adapters, uncalled bases, mean Phred below 15, or no exact constant-primer or identifier match. High-quality paired reads were merged using COPE v1.2.5, and each unique nucleotide sequence was defined as a clonotype. MiTCR v1.1 was used to align the clonotypes against IMGT TRBV, TRBD and TRBJ reference segments. The analysis was restricted to V-J combinations with a frequency above 0.0001, which together covered 98% to 99.2% of the repertoires. The TCS score was defined as F50 (clonal expansion) divided by E x V (chaos), with BLOSUM62-based TCRdist calculated between CDR3 peptides within each V-J. Welch's t-statistics and random forest reduced around 520 V-J features to about 13, which were used in a naive Bayes classifier (R e1071). The Morisita-Horn index was used to measure how similar the thyroid and blood repertoires were. TCRdb ran its own pipeline on the public reads, namely fastp trimming at Q25 and MiXCR clone calling, and kept in-frame beta chains. Each record represents a unique CDR3 protein, reported with the most common genes and DNA among its rows. TCRdb, not the original authors, processed these V and J calls. The sample profile shows 500,000 to 600,000 distinct CDR3 sequences; 40% to 50% of them were found once. Of the sample, about two fifths falls within the top ten clones.

Exclusion was applied to patients with uncontrolled infections, other autoimmune diseases, pregnancy or lactation. Clinical symptoms, serum thyroxine and TRAb, thyroid ultrasound, and orbital computed tomography formed the basis for the diagnoses. Total RNA was extracted using Trizol reagent, and RNA quality was assessed on an Agilent 2100 Bioanalyzer. This clonotype was obtained from an adult woman with Graves' disease, either hyperthyroidism or ophthalmopathy (not recorded which). The sample taken for sequencing was peripheral blood or thyroid tissue (not recorded which).

The CDR3 loop reads CASTSGTEETQYF. The bases are TGTGCCAGCACCTCCGGGACAGAAGAGACCCAGTACTTC. The rearranged chain carries TRBV6-5 and TRBJ2-5, and 7 bases in between align with TRBD1. CDR1 is given as MNHEY and CDR2 as SVGAGI, both from the germline V gene. Clipping removes 7 bases from V and 3 bases from J, with 5 as the unmatched junction base count. The CDR3 sequence holds 13 residues, the cysteine and phenylalanine included. Kept here is only the CDR3 DNA, which spans 39 bases and is read in frame from base 1.